This passage covers 23 T cell receptor beta chains from one sample sequenced in a study of cytomegalovirus exposure and HLA in healthy donors. It was with 60 Vbeta and 13 Jbeta primers that the PCR ran. TCRdb keeps only in-frame clones here, not all; method: immunoSEQ multiplex PCR. This sample has about 140,000 clones, with 80% to 85% found just once. The sample was PBMCs. Receptor source: a male donor in good health and CMV-seropositive.

The J gene is TRBJ2-7, the V gene TRBV6-5; 11 nucleotides line up with TRBD1. This CDR3 contains 15 residues. After removal of 5 bases from V and 0 bases from J, the junction contained 3 bases not matched to a gene. Germline V CDR1 and CDR2: MNHEY, SVGAGI. Written as DNA, the CDR3 is TGTGCCAGCAGTGCCGGGACAGGGGGCTCCTACGAGCAGTACTTC. Its translation is CASSAGTGGSYEQYF.

The rearrangement uses TRBV7-3 and TRBJ2-3, with TRBD2 as a possible D gene (6 bases). From germline, CDR1 is SGHTA and CDR2 FQGTGA. The ends were cut back, 5 bases at V and 9 bases at J, with 18 bases in the middle. This CDR3 contains 14 residues. The CDR3 nucleotides are TGTGCCAGCAGCCACCCCGGGACTCAAGAAACGCAGTATTTT. It yields the protein CASSHPGTQETQYF.

The chain couples TRBV18 to TRBJ2-1; D not certain. The CDR3 is 13 amino acids. The germline CDR1 and CDR2 sequences are KGHSH and LQKENI. V lost 3 bases and J lost 0, with 3 bases in between. This CDR3 is CASSPSSYNEQFF. CDR3 DNA sequence: TGTGCCAGCTCACCTAGCTCCTACAATGAGCAGTTCTTC.

The rearrangement joins TRBV11-2 to TRBJ2-7; TRBD2 aligns across 11 bases. In germline, CDR1 is SGHAT, CDR2 FQNNGV. J gave up 4 bases and V 4 bases, and 9 bases lay outside the gene matches. This CDR3 region has 16 residues. In nucleotides, the CDR3 is TGTGCCAGCAGCTCGCCGGGACTAGCGGTTGGGTACGAGCAGTACTTC. Its translation is CASSSPGLAVGYEQYF.

The gene calls are TRBV10-3 and TRBJ2-7; TRBD2 agrees at 7 bases. This CDR3 is 16 amino acids long. Losses at the gene ends were 0 bases for V and 3 bases for J; bases not matched to a gene: 8. Germline CDR1 ENHRY, CDR2 SYGVKD. The CDR3 spells CAISESRTSKLYEQYF. For the CDR3, the DNA is TGTGCCATCAGTGAGTCGAGGACTAGTAAACTCTACGAGCAGTACTTC.

The chain uses TRBV6-1 and TRBJ2-7; perhaps TRBD1 as D (6 bases). Germline V gives CDR1 MNHNS, CDR2 SASEGT. The CDR3 length is 14 residues. The V end was cut by 10 bases, the J end by 0 bases, with 16 bases between. CDR3 DNA sequence: TGTGCCACCCACGTTAACAGGGCCTCCTACGAGCAGTACTTC. This codes for CATHVNRASYEQYF.

This clone was counted only a few times. The rearrangement uses TRBV10-1 and TRBJ2-3; a weak D match, TRBD1 (6 bases). There are 14 residues in the CDR3. The V gene lost 2 bases and the J gene lost 4 bases, with 10 bases spanning the gap. Germline CDR1 reads WNHNN; CDR2 reads SYGVQD (reference sequence). Here the CDR3 reads CASSETQGSDTQYF. In DNA form, the CDR3 reads TGCGCCAGCAGTGAGACACAGGGATCAGATACGCAGTATTTT.

This chain links TRBV28 with TRBJ1-1, with 9 bases identical to TRBD1. Trimming cost V 3 bases and J 1 base; bases outside gene matches: 18. Looked up from germline, CDR1 is MDHEN and CDR2 is SYDVKM. This CDR3 comprises 20 residues. CDR3 DNA sequence: TGTGCCAGCAGTTTCCTAACTATTCGGGACAGGGATAGAGAGAACACTGAAGCTTTCTTT. Translation gives CASSFLTIRDRDRENTEAFF.

V and J are TRBV13 and TRBJ2-7; 9 nucleotides line up with TRBD1. Germline CDR1 PRHDT, CDR2 FYEKMQ (reference sequence). The CDR3 is made up of 16 amino acids. The junction had 12 bases not matched to a gene; V was cut back by 4 bases and J by 5 bases. The CDR3 region has the DNA TGTGCCAGCAGCTCCCGGACAGGGGAGGAAACGGACGAGCAGTACTTC. Amino acid sequence: CASSSRTGEETDEQYF.

The count of this clone is one. V is TRBV7-8 and J is TRBJ2-7, with TRBD1 identical over 8 bases. V lost 5 bases to trimming and J lost 1 base; unmatched junction nucleotides: 7. This CDR3 has 15 amino acids. In germline, CDR1 is SGHVS, CDR2 FQNEAQ. The CDR3 here is CASSAYRDRSYEQYF. CDR3 in DNA: TGTGCCAGCAGCGCCTACCGGGACAGGTCCTACGAGCAGTACTTC.

The chain carries TRBV19 and TRBJ2-7, with D possibly matching TRBD1 (7 bases). V gave up 1 base and J gave up 7 bases, with 14 bases separating them. This CDR3 contains 14 residues. Germline CDR1 reads LNHDA; CDR2 reads SQIVND (reference sequence). The CDR3 loop is CASSIVEGANEQYF. CDR3 in DNA: TGTGCCAGTAGTATAGTGGAGGGGGCGAATGAGCAGTACTTC. Complete variable domain (other parts from reference TRBV19 and TRBJ2-7): DGGITQSPKYLFRKEGQNVTLSCEQNLNHDAMYWYRQDPGQGLRLIYYSQIVNDFQKGDIAEGYSVSREKKESFPLTVTSAQKNPTAFYLCASSIVEGANEQYFGPGTRLTVT.

Here the CDR3 reads CASSLMFGTGSSYNEQFF. The CDR3 nucleotides are TGTGCCAGCAGCCTAATGTTTGGGACAGGGAGCTCCTACAATGAGCAGTTCTTC. The chain recombines TRBV13 with TRBJ2-1; TRBD1 agrees at 9 bases. There are 18 residues in the CDR3. Unmatched junction bases numbered 11, after V lost 5 bases and J lost 0 bases. Germline loops: CDR1 PRHDT, CDR2 FYEKMQ (reference sequence).

The sample holds a few counts of this clone. This chain joins TRBV29-1 and TRBJ2-5; weak D call: TRBD2 (7 bases). CDR3 size: 16 residues. Germline assignment: CDR1 SQVTM and CDR2 ANQGSEA. V was pared by 6 bases and J by 0 bases, with 20 bases between. The CDR3 region has the DNA TGCAGCGTGAGGGGGGGCGGAGGGCAGTACCAAGAGACCCAGTACTTC. Residues: CSVRGGGGQYQETQYF.

The chain links TRBV7-2 to TRBJ2-5; 7 bases map to TRBD2. Germline CDR1 reads SGHTA; CDR2 reads FQGNSA. The trim removed 3 bases at V and 2 bases at J, leaving 9 bases unmatched. This CDR3 region has 16 residues. This CDR3 is CASSFYLADTQETQYF. In nucleotides, the CDR3 is TGTGCCAGCAGCTTTTATCTAGCGGACACGCAAGAGACCCAGTACTTC.

The chain is built from TRBV5-1 and TRBJ1-6; tentative D call: TRBD1 (5 bases). Germline V gene lookup returns CDR1 SGHRS and CDR2 YFSETQ. V was clipped by 2 bases and J by 4 bases, with 10 bases between them. The CDR3 extends over 15 amino acids. The CDR3 protein is CASSFSTAYNSPLHF. The CDR3 bases are TGCGCCAGCAGCTTCTCGACAGCTTATAATTCACCCCTCCACTTT.

V usage is TRBV5-4 and J usage is TRBJ2-7, with a possible D match to TRBD2 (6 bases). The length of the CDR3 is 14 residues. V lost 3 bases to trimming and J lost 0 bases, with 10 bases between them. The V gene's germline CDR1 is SGHNT and CDR2 YYREEE (reference sequence). Here the CDR3 reads CASSWDGGSYEQYF. In nucleotides, the CDR3 is TGTGCCAGCAGCTGGGACGGGGGCTCCTACGAGCAGTACTTC.

This clone came up a few times. V is TRBV9 and J is TRBJ1-5; 8 bases agree with TRBD1. The CDR3 is made up of 15 amino acids. The germline CDR1 and CDR2 sequences are SGDLS and YYNGEE. J was trimmed by 6 bases and V by 0 bases; bases with no gene match: 5. CDR3 coding DNA: TGTGCCAGCAGCGTAGAAGAGGACAGGGTTCAGCCCCAGCATTTT. Translated: CASSVEEDRVQPQHF.

This chain links TRBV5-1 with TRBJ2-1, with TRBD1 matching over 9 bases. The V segment lost 3 bases and the J segment 4 bases; nucleotides outside the gene matches: 2. CDR1 and CDR2 from the germline V gene are SGHRS and YFSETQ. CDR3 length equals 14 residues. This CDR3 reads CASSSGTGYNEQFF. The CDR3 DNA sequence: TGCGCCAGCAGCTCCGGGACAGGGTACAATGAGCAGTTCTTC. Variable domain in full (rest from reference TRBV5-1 and TRBJ2-1): KAGVTQTPRYLIKTRGQQVTLSCSPISGHRSVSWYQQTPGQGLQFLFEYFSETQRNKGNFPGRFSGRQFSNSRSEMNVSTLELGDSALYLCASSSGTGYNEQFFGPGTRLTVL.

The V call is TRBV5-6, the J call TRBJ1-6; D might be TRBD1 (6 bases). This CDR3 spans 14 amino acids. The V end lost 3 bases, the J end lost 5 bases, and 9 bases lay between the germline ends. CDR1 and CDR2 from the germline V gene are SGHDT and YYEEEE. CDR3 DNA sequence: TGTGCCAGCAGCTACGACAGGAATAATTCACCCCTCCACTTT. Translation gives CASSYDRNNSPLHF. Complete variable domain (other parts from reference TRBV5-6 and TRBJ1-6): DAGVTQSPTHLIKTRGQQVTLRCSPKSGHDTVSWYQQALGQGPQFIFQYYEEEERQRGNFPDRFSGHQFPNYSSELNVNALLLGDSALYLCASSYDRNNSPLHFGNGTRLTVT.

The rearrangement joins TRBV11-2 to TRBJ2-1; 12 nucleotides match TRBD1. CDR3 length: 15 amino acids. V lost 6 bases and J lost 8; bases outside the gene matches: 8. Germline CDR1 reads SGHAT; CDR2 reads FQNNGV. The CDR3 protein is CASRREGDRGHEQFF. The CDR3, as DNA: TGTGCCAGCAGACGGGAAGGGGACAGGGGGCATGAGCAGTTCTTC.

The chain is built from TRBV2 and TRBJ2-2; a weak D match, TRBD2 (6 bases). The CDR3 spans 16 residues. Trimming cost V 8 bases and J 0 bases, with 16 bases left between them. CDR1 is SNHLY and CDR2 is FYNNEI in the germline V gene. The CDR3 loop reads CASDRLRGSNTGELFF. CDR3 DNA: TGTGCCAGCGACCGCTTGCGGGGATCGAACACCGGGGAGCTGTTTTTT.

On this clone itself: Additional DNA sequences in this sample encode the identical CDR3. The chain links TRBV28 to TRBJ2-7; 8 positions match TRBD2. Germline CDR1 and CDR2: MDHEN and SYDVKM. V was pared by 3 bases and J by 2 bases, with 0 bases of the junction left unmatched. The CDR3 loop spans 13 amino acids. The CDR3 DNA sequence: TGTGCCAGCAGTTTTAGCGGGGCCTACGAGCAGTACTTC. Amino acid sequence: CASSFSGAYEQYF.

The chain uses TRBV10-3 and TRBJ2-7; 9 nucleotides align to TRBD1. The germline gives CDR1 ENHRY, CDR2 SYGVKD. The CDR3 loop spans 15 amino acids. Trimming took 6 bases from V and 2 from J; bases not matched to a gene: 8. The CDR3 DNA reads as TGTGCCATCAGCCCGGGCCGGGACAGGGCCTACGAGCAGTACTTC. This codes for CAISPGRDRAYEQYF.